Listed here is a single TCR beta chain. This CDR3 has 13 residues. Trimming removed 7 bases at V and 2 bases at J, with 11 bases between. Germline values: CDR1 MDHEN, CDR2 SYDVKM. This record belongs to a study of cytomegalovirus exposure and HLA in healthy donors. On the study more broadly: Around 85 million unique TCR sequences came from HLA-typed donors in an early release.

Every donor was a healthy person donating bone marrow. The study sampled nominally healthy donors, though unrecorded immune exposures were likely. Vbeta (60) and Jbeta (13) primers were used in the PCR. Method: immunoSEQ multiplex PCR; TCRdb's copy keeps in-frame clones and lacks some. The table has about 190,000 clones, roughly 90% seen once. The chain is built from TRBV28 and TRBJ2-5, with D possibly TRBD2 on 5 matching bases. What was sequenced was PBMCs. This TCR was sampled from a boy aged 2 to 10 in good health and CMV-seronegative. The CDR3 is CASTAGGQETQYF. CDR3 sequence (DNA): TGTGCCAGCACCGCCGGCGGGCAAGAGACCCAGTACTTC. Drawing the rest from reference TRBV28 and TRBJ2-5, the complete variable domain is DVKVTQSSRYLVKRTGEKVFLECVQDMDHENMFWYRQDPGLGLRLIYFSYDVKMKEKGDIPEGYSVSREKKERFSLILESASTNQTSMYLCASTAGGQETQYFGPGTRLLVL.